Listed below are T cell receptor beta chains from one sample, sequenced in a study of blood T cell repertoires in COVID-19. Only in-frame clones appear in the TCRdb table, and some are missing; sequencing was by immunoSEQ multiplex PCR. Of about 210,000 clones in the sample, about 86% were seen once. Sequencing input: peripheral blood. These receptor sequences come from a woman between 65 and 79 years old with acute or convalescent COVID-19. CDR3s include the opening cysteine and the closing phenylalanine or tryptophan. Fields, in order: CDR3 protein, CDR3 length, V gene, J gene, D gene. The D gene is left open where the match is weak.

CDR3aa: CASSFWQGRELFF
len: 13
v_gene: TRBV5-4
j_gene: TRBJ2-2
d_gene: .

CDR3aa: CASSQQVTSGWEQYF
len: 15
v_gene: TRBV4-3
j_gene: TRBJ2-7
d_gene: .

CDR3aa: CASSVLGTSTDTQYF
len: 15
v_gene: TRBV6-4
j_gene: TRBJ2-3
d_gene: .

CDR3aa: CASSVGGTDSGETQYF
len: 16
v_gene: TRBV9
j_gene: TRBJ2-5
d_gene: .

CDR3aa: CASRVPGTDYGYTF
len: 14
v_gene: TRBV6-5
j_gene: TRBJ1-2
d_gene: TRBD1

CDR3aa: CASSLGVLMNTEAFF
len: 15
v_gene: TRBV18
j_gene: TRBJ1-1
d_gene: .

CDR3aa: CASSQDSRQRGGYTF
len: 15
v_gene: TRBV4-3
j_gene: TRBJ1-2
d_gene: .

CDR3aa: CASSPADRDNEQYF
len: 14
v_gene: TRBV28
j_gene: TRBJ2-7
d_gene: TRBD1

CDR3aa: CSVPGTGKGGYTF
len: 13
v_gene: TRBV29-1
j_gene: TRBJ1-2
d_gene: TRBD1

CDR3aa: CASSFSQPLNTGELFF
len: 16
v_gene: TRBV18
j_gene: TRBJ2-2
d_gene: .

CDR3aa: CASQEQGDQPQHF
len: 13
v_gene: TRBV7-2
j_gene: TRBJ1-5
d_gene: .

CDR3aa: CASSRLNTEAFF
len: 12
v_gene: TRBV2
j_gene: TRBJ1-1
d_gene: .

CDR3aa: CASRDSNNQPQHF
len: 13
v_gene: TRBV10-2
j_gene: TRBJ1-5
d_gene: .

CDR3aa: CASSLRPLAEIYNEQFF
len: 17
v_gene: TRBV7-2
j_gene: TRBJ2-1
d_gene: TRBD2

CDR3aa: CASSLDDRSYTEAFF
len: 15
v_gene: TRBV5-1
j_gene: TRBJ1-1
d_gene: .

CDR3aa: CASSLSRGQAIYEQYF
len: 16
v_gene: TRBV13
j_gene: TRBJ2-7
d_gene: TRBD1

CDR3aa: CASSFQQGDYGYTF
len: 14
v_gene: TRBV7-8
j_gene: TRBJ1-2
d_gene: TRBD1

CDR3aa: CASSLASGGASEQFF
len: 15
v_gene: TRBV5-1
j_gene: TRBJ2-1
d_gene: TRBD2

CDR3aa: CASSSDMGGYTF
len: 12
v_gene: TRBV6-5
j_gene: TRBJ1-2
d_gene: .

CDR3aa: CASSVSGRGETQYF
len: 14
v_gene: TRBV9
j_gene: TRBJ2-5
d_gene: TRBD2

CDR3aa: CASSSGLAGVNEQFF
len: 15
v_gene: TRBV5-1
j_gene: TRBJ2-1
d_gene: TRBD2

CDR3aa: CASSLGGAQTYEQYF
len: 15
v_gene: TRBV11-3
j_gene: TRBJ2-7
d_gene: .

CDR3aa: CASSPPGQGSYGYTF
len: 15
v_gene: TRBV28
j_gene: TRBJ1-2
d_gene: TRBD1

CDR3aa: CASSFSGRPSYEQYF
len: 15
v_gene: TRBV5-5
j_gene: TRBJ2-7
d_gene: TRBD2

CDR3aa: CASSPSRGNTIYF
len: 13
v_gene: TRBV7-6
j_gene: TRBJ1-3
d_gene: .

CDR3aa: CASSDAAARRGYTF
len: 14
v_gene: TRBV6-1
j_gene: TRBJ1-2
d_gene: .

CDR3aa: CASSSRYEQYF
len: 11
v_gene: TRBV6-2/TRBV6-3
j_gene: TRBJ2-7
d_gene: .

CDR3aa: CASSKHGPGQGEQPQHF
len: 17
v_gene: TRBV19
j_gene: TRBJ1-5
d_gene: TRBD1

CDR3aa: CASSWTSGLSNEQFF
len: 15
v_gene: TRBV5-1
j_gene: TRBJ2-1
d_gene: TRBD2

CDR3aa: CASTAIGGGNQPQHF
len: 15
v_gene: TRBV6-5
j_gene: TRBJ1-5
d_gene: .

CDR3aa: CASRRDRLENTEAFF
len: 15
v_gene: TRBV2
j_gene: TRBJ1-1
d_gene: TRBD1

CDR3aa: CASSFGTQQETQYF
len: 14
v_gene: TRBV7-9
j_gene: TRBJ2-5
d_gene: .

CDR3aa: CASRRDRTSYEQYF
len: 14
v_gene: TRBV6-5
j_gene: TRBJ2-7
d_gene: TRBD1

CDR3aa: CASSFLTATGGTYEQYF
len: 17
v_gene: TRBV7-8
j_gene: TRBJ2-7
d_gene: TRBD1

CDR3aa: CASSLGGANTGELFF
len: 15
v_gene: TRBV11-3
j_gene: TRBJ2-2
d_gene: .

CDR3aa: CASSQDPVNYGYTF
len: 14
v_gene: TRBV3-1/TRBV3-2
j_gene: TRBJ1-2
d_gene: .

CDR3aa: CASSREKSSYNEQFF
len: 15
v_gene: TRBV5-1
j_gene: TRBJ2-1
d_gene: .

CDR3aa: CASSQGGGMGQPQHF
len: 15
v_gene: TRBV6-2/TRBV6-3
j_gene: TRBJ1-5
d_gene: .

CDR3aa: CASSPSGRGKEPQHF
len: 15
v_gene: TRBV3-1/TRBV3-2
j_gene: TRBJ1-5
d_gene: TRBD1

CDR3aa: CASSVQRYTGELFF
len: 14
v_gene: TRBV27
j_gene: TRBJ2-2
d_gene: .

CDR3aa: CASSESERGNTEAFF
len: 15
v_gene: TRBV10-1
j_gene: TRBJ1-1
d_gene: .